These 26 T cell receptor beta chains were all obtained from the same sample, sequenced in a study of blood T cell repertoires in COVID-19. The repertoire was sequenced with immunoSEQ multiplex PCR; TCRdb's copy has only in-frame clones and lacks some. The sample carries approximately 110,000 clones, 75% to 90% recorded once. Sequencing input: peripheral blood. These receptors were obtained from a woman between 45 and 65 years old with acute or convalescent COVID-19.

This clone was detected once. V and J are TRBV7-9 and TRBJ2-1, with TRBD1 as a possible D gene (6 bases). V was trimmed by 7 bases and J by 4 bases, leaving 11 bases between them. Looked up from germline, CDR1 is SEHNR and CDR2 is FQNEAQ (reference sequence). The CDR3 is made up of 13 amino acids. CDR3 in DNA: TGTGCCAGCAACCGAGGACAGTACAATGAGCAGTTCTTC. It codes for CASNRGQYNEQFF.

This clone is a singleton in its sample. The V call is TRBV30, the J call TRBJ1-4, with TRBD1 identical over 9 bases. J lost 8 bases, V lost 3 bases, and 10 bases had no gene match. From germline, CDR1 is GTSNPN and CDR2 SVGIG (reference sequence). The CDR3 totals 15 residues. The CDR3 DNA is TGTGCCTGGAGCCGTACCGGGACAGGGATCGAAAAACTGTTTTTT. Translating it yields CAWSRTGTGIEKLFF. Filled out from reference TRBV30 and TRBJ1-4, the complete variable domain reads SQTIHQWPATLVQPVGSPLSLECTVEGTSNPNLYWYRQAAGRGLQLLFYSVGIGQISSEVPQNLSASRPQDRQFILSSKKLLLSDSGFYLCAWSRTGTGIEKLFFGSGTQLSVL.

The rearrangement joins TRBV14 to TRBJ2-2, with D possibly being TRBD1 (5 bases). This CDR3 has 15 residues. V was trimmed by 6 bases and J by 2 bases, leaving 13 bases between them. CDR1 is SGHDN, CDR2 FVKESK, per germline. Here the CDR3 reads CASSFGRTNTGELFF. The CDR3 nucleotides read TGTGCCAGCAGTTTCGGACGGACAAACACCGGGGAGCTGTTTTTT. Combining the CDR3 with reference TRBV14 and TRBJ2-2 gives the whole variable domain EAGVTQFPSHSVIEKGQTVTLRCDPISGHDNLYWYRRVMGKEIKFLLHFVKESKQDESGMPNNRFLAERTGGTYSTLKVQPAELEDSGVYFCASSFGRTNTGELFFGEGSRLTVL.

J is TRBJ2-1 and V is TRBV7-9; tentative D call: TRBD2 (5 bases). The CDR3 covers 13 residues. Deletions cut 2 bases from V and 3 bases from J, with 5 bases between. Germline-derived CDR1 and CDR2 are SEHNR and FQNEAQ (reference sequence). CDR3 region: CASSLTSYNEQFF. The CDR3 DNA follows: TGTGCCAGCAGCTTAACTAGCTACAATGAGCAGTTCTTC.

The CDR3 here is CASSIGLARSGELFF. CDR3 DNA: TGTGCCAGTAGTATAGGACTAGCAAGGTCCGGGGAGCTGTTTTTT. The chain couples TRBV19 to TRBJ2-2, with 7 bases identical to TRBD2. CDR3 size: 15 residues. From germline, CDR1 is LNHDA and CDR2 SQIVND (reference sequence). Trimming removed 1 base from V and 6 bases from J; junction bases left unmatched: 5.

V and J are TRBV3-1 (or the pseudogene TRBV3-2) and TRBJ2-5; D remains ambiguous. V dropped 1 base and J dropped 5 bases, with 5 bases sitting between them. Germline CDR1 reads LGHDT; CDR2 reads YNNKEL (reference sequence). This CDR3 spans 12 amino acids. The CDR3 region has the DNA TGTGCCAGCAGCCAAGTTCAGGAGACCCAGTACTTC. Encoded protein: CASSQVQETQYF.

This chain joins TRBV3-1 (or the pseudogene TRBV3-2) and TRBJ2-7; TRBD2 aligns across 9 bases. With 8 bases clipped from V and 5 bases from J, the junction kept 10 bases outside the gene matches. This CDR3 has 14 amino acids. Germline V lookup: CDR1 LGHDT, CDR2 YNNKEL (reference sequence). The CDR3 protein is CASQNSGSPHEQYF. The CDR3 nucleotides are TGTGCCAGCCAGAATAGCGGGAGCCCTCACGAGCAGTACTTC.

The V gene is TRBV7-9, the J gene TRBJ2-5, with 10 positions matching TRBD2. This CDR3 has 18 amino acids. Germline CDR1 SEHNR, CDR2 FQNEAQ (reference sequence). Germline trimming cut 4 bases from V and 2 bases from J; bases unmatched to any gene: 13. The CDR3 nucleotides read TGTGCCAGCAGCTCCAGACGGGCTAGCGGGAGAGGGCAAGAGACCCAGTACTTC. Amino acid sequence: CASSSRRASGRGQETQYF.

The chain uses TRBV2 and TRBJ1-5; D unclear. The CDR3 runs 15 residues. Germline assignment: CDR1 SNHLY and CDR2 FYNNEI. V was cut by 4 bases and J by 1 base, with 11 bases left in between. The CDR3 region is CASSVGRMSNQPQHF. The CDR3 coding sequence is TGTGCCAGCAGTGTGGGGAGGATGAGCAATCAGCCCCAGCATTTT.

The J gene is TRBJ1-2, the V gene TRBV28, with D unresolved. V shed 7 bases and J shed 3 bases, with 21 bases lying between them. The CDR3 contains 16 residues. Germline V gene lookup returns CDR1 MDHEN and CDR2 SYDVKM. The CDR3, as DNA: TGTGCCAGCACCGACTTCGGGTTTCTAACCCACTATGGCTACACCTTC. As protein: CASTDFGFLTHYGYTF.

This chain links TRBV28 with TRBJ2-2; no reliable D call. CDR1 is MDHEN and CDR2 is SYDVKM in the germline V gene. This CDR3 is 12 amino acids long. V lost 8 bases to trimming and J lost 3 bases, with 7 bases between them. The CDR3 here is CASLRYTGELFF. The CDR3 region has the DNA TGTGCCAGCTTGCGTTACACCGGGGAGCTGTTTTTT.

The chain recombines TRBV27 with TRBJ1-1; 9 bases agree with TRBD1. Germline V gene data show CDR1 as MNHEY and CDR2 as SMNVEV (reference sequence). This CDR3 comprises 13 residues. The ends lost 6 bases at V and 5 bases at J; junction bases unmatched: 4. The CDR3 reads CASRTGGRTEAFF. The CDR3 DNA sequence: TGTGCCAGCAGGACAGGGGGGAGAACTGAAGCTTTCTTT.

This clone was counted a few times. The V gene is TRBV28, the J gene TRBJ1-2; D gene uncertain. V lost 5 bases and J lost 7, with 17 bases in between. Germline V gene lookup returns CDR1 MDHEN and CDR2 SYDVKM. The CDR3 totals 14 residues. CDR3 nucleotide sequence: TGTGCCAGCAGTCCCCCCACGGCCCCGGGTGGCTACACCTTC. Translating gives CASSPPTAPGGYTF.

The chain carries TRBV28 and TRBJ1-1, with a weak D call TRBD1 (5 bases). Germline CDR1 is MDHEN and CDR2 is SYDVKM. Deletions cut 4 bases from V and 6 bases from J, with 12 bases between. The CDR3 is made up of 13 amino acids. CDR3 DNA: TGTGCCAGCAGTTCTCCAGGGAGGGCTGAAGCTTTCTTT. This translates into CASSSPGRAEAFF. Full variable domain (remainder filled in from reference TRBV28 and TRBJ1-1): DVKVTQSSRYLVKRTGEKVFLECVQDMDHENMFWYRQDPGLGLRLIYFSYDVKMKEKGDIPEGYSVSREKKERFSLILESASTNQTSMYLCASSSPGRAEAFFGQGTRLTVV.

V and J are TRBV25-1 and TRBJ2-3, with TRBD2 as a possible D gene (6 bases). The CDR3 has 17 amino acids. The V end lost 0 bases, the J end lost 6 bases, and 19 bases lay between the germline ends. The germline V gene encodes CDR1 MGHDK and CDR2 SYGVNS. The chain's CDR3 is CASSEYTLMRGRDTQYF. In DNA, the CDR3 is TGTGCCAGCAGTGAATATACTTTAATGCGGGGACGGGATACGCAGTATTTT.

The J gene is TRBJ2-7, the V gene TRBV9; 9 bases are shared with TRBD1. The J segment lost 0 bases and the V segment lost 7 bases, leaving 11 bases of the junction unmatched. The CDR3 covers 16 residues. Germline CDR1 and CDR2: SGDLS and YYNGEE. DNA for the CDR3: TGTGCCAGCGGCCACCCCCGGGACAGGGTCTCCTACGAGCAGTACTTC. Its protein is CASGHPRDRVSYEQYF.

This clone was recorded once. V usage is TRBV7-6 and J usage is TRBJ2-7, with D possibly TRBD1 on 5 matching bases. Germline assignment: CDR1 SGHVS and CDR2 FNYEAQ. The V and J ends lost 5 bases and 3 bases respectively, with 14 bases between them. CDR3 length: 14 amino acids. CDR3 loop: CASSLRTNDYEQYF. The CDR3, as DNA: TGTGCCAGCAGCCTCCGGACAAATGACTACGAGCAGTACTTC.

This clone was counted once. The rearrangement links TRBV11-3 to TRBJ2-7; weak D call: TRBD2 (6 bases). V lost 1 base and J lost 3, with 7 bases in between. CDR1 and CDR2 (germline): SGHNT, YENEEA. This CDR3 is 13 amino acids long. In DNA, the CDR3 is TGTGCCAGCAGCTTAGGTAGCGGCTACGAGCAGTACTTC. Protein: CASSLGSGYEQYF.

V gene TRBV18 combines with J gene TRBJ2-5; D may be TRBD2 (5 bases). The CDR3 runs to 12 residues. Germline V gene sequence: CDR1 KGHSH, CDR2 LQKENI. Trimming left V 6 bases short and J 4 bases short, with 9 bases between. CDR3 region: CASSRGIETQYF. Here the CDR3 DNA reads TGTGCCAGCTCTCGGGGTATAGAGACCCAGTACTTC. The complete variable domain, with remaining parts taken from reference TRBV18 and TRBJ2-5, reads NAGVMQNPRHLVRRRGQEARLRCSPMKGHSHVYWYRQLPEEGLKFMVYLQKENIIDESGMPKERFSAEFPKEGPSILRIQQVVRGDSAAYFCASSRGIETQYFGPGTRLLVL.

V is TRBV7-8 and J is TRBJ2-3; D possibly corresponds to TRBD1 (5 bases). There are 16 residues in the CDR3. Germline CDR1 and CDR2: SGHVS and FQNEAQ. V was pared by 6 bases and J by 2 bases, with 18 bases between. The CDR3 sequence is CASSSGWKGATDTQYF. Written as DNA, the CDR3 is TGTGCCAGCAGTTCCGGATGGAAAGGGGCCACAGATACGCAGTATTTT.

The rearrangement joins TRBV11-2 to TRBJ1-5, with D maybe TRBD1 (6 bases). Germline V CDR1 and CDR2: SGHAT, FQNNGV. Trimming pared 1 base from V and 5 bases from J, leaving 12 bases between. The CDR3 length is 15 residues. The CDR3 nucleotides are TGTGCCAGCAGCTTAGGGTCAGGGGCGGATCAGCCCCAGCATTTT. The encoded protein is CASSLGSGADQPQHF.

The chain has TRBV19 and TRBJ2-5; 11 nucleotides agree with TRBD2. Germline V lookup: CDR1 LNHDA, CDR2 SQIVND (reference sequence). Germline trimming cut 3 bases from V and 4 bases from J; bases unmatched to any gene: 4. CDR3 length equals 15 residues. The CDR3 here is CASSMPGLAGETQYF. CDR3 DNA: TGTGCCAGTAGTATGCCCGGACTAGCGGGAGAGACCCAGTACTTC.

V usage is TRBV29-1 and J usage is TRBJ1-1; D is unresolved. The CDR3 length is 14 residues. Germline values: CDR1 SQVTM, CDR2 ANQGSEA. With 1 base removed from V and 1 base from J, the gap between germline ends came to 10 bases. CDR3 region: CSVEGSSRNTEAFF. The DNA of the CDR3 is TGCAGCGTTGAAGGTTCAAGTAGGAACACTGAAGCTTTCTTT.

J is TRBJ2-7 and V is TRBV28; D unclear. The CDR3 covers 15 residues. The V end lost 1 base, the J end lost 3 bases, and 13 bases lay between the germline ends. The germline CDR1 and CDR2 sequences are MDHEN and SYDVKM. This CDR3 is CASSLSRSHDYEQYF. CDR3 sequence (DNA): TGTGCCAGCAGTTTATCGAGGAGCCACGACTACGAGCAGTACTTC.

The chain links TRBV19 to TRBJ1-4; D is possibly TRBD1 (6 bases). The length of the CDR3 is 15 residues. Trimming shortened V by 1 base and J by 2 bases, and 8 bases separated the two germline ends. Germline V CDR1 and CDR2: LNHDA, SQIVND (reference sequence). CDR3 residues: CASSIGTGTNEKLFF. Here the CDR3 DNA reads TGTGCCAGTAGTATAGGAACAGGGACTAATGAAAAACTGTTTTTT.

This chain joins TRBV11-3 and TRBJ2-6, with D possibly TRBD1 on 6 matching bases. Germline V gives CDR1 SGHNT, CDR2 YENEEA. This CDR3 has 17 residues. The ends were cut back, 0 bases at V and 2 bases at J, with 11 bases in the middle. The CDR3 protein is CASSLDRGTTGANVLTF. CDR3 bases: TGTGCCAGCAGCTTAGACAGGGGTACGACTGGGGCCAACGTCCTGACTTTC.